A selection of T cell receptor beta chains follows, all from one sample in a study of identical twins. Each CDR3 protein gets one entry after TCRdb re-called the 5' RACE reads with MiXCR. The table shows about 890,000 distinct CDR3 sequences, with roughly 12% occurring only once. The same sample was also studied in work on yellow fever vaccine responses in identical twins.

The sample taken for sequencing was PBMCs. These TCRs come from a woman younger than 30 in good health. Both conserved end residues are trimmed from each CDR3. The D gene is left open where the match is weak.

d_gene	v_gene	j_gene	CDR3aa
TRBD2	TRBV7-2	TRBJ2-3	ASSFGLAGVGTDTQY
TRBD1	TRBV6-5	TRBJ1-4	ASSYSITGTALEKLF
TRBD2	TRBV7-9	TRBJ2-3	ASSFREGGTDTQY
TRBD2	TRBV24-1	TRBJ2-3	ATSDFPGGRDTDTQY
-	TRBV5-1	TRBJ2-2	ASSLAYQDSHTGELF
-	TRBV6-2/TRBV6-3	TRBJ2-3	ASSYPLAPGESTDTQY
-	TRBV12-3/TRBV12-4	TRBJ2-4	ASSLQGEVKNIQY
-	TRBV6-5	TRBJ2-1	ASSYSRKGEFSYNEQF
-	TRBV20-1	TRBJ1-1	SATPWGRTMNTEAF
-	TRBV20-1	TRBJ2-5	SASYPTRGGNQETQY
TRBD1	TRBV10-2	TRBJ2-7	ASSDPGQPTYEQY
TRBD1	TRBV23-1	TRBJ2-3	ASRNLETGVATDTQY
TRBD2	TRBV20-1	TRBJ2-5	SVATSGYQETQY
-	TRBV3-1	TRBJ2-3	ASSRRDERDTQY
-	TRBV7-9	TRBJ2-3	ASSPRELTDTQY
-	TRBV12-3/TRBV12-4	TRBJ2-1	ASRSMFEQF
TRBD1	TRBV28	TRBJ1-2	ASSFPDRGSGYT
TRBD2	TRBV5-1	TRBJ2-2	ASSLAASGTNTGELF
TRBD2	TRBV28	TRBJ2-7	ASSSPLAGVY
TRBD1	TRBV28	TRBJ1-1	ASSLVQGHTEAF
-	TRBV27	TRBJ1-1	ASSPLQGSGTEAF
-	TRBV9	TRBJ1-3	ASSGQLSGNTIY
-	TRBV12-3/TRBV12-4	TRBJ1-2	ASSLWGVAESGYT
TRBD2	TRBV20-1	TRBJ2-7	SALAGGPDKRYYEQY
-	TRBV6-5	TRBJ2-5	ASSYSVTQETQY
-	TRBV24-1	TRBJ2-1	ATSDFSLVGEQF
TRBD1	TRBV28	TRBJ2-7	ASSFELLTGNLTYEQY
TRBD2	TRBV15	TRBJ2-3	ATSREGGRPAVDTQY
-	TRBV28	TRBJ2-3	ASSFRGISTDTQY
TRBD2	TRBV3-1	TRBJ2-7	ASSLLAGGGWDEQY
-	TRBV12-3/TRBV12-4	TRBJ2-1	ATGGGRKGDEQF
-	TRBV28	TRBJ1-5	ASSQTRAAAQH
-	TRBV12-3/TRBV12-4	TRBJ1-1	ASSLDTYTEAF
TRBD1	TRBV12-3/TRBV12-4	TRBJ1-5	ASSTGGPGNQPQH